The 30 T cell receptor beta chains given below trace back to one sample, sequenced in a study of prognosis after radiotherapy for stage I lung cancer. Genomic DNA was subjected to two-round multiplex PCR for amplification of TCR beta CDR3. First-round PCR used primers specific to each TRBV and TRBJ gene. TCRdb reanalysed the multiplex PCR reads using MiXCR and keeps one entry per CDR3 protein. Found here are about 35,000 distinct CDR3 sequences, 25% to 40% of them singletons; the top ten hold 25% to 30%. The sample in question was PBMCs, obtained before or after stereotactic body radiation therapy (not recorded which). The receptors shown here come from a donor aged 50 or older with non-small cell lung cancer.

Remarks on this clonotype: A much larger clone is a single base away; this may be a read error. The V call is TRBV25-1, the J call TRBJ1-4, with 7 bases lining up with TRBD1. The CDR3 is 13 amino acids. Looked up from germline, CDR1 is MGHDK and CDR2 is SYGVNS. In nucleotides, the CDR3 is TGTGCCAGCAACACAGGGGCTAATGAAAAACTGGTTTTT. Encoded protein: CASNTGANEKLVF.

This clonotype was detected many times. This chain links TRBV2 with TRBJ1-4; 8 positions match TRBD1. J gave up 8 bases and V 5 bases, and 10 bases lay outside the gene matches. The CDR3 is 15 amino acids. CDR1 SNHLY and CDR2 FYNNEI come from the germline V gene. The CDR3 loop is CASSNSGQGGEKLFF. DNA of the CDR3: TGTGCCAGCAGTAATAGTGGACAGGGAGGGGAAAAACTGTTTTTT.

This clonotype turned up a few times. It differs at one base from a far larger clone, so likely a read error. The chain couples TRBV6-1 to TRBJ1-1; a possible D gene is TRBD1 (5 bases). The CDR3 covers 17 residues. Trimming shortened V by 6 bases and J by 0 bases, and 20 bases separated the two germline ends. The germline V gene has CDR1 MNHNS and CDR2 SASEGT. CDR3 nucleotides: TGTGCCAGCAGCTACGACAGTGGGCTCTGGATGAACACTGAAGCTTTCTTT. Protein product: CASSYDSGLWMNTEAFF.

In its sample, this clonotype was seen many times. The chain joins TRBV19 to TRBJ1-6, with no clear D. The ends were cut back, 5 bases at V and 9 bases at J, with 8 bases in the middle. Per the germline V gene, CDR1 is LNHDA and CDR2 is SQIVND (reference sequence). CDR3 size: 12 residues. CDR3 in amino acids: CASSVGVSPLHF. CDR3 bases: TGTGCCAGTAGTGTTGGCGTTTCACCCCTCCACTTT.

This clonotype showed up just a few times. V is TRBV5-1 and J is TRBJ2-4, with TRBD1 identical over 8 bases. This CDR3 has 17 residues. Germline CDR1 and CDR2: SGHRS and YFSETQ. V gave up 4 bases and J gave up 11 bases; unmatched junction bases: 20. The CDR3 DNA reads TGCGCCAGCAGCATTTCGGGGACAGGTCAGGGGCTAGCGCTTCAGTACTTC. It specifies CASSISGTGQGLALQYF. The full variable domain, with the rest looked up from reference TRBV5-1 and TRBJ2-4, is KAGVTQTPRYLIKTRGQQVTLSCSPISGHRSVSWYQQTPGQGLQFLFEYFSETQRNKGNFPGRFSGRQFSNSRSEMNVSTLELGDSALYLCASSISGTGQGLALQYFGAGTRLSVL.

This clonotype was picked up many times. The genes are TRBV4-3 and TRBJ1-2; D is unresolved. Trimming stripped 0 bases from V and 7 bases from J, with 6 bases between. The CDR3 contains 12 residues. CDR1 and CDR2 (germline): LGHNA, YSLEER. CDR3 sequence reads: CASSQDWVGYTF. As DNA, the CDR3 is TGCGCCAGCAGCCAAGATTGGGTTGGCTACACCTTC.

The sample holds many counts of this clonotype. The chain combines TRBV15 with TRBJ1-1, with D possibly TRBD1 on 6 matching bases. V was clipped by 11 bases and J by 5 bases, with 21 bases between them. Germline-derived CDR1 and CDR2 are LNHNV and YYDKDF (reference sequence). This CDR3 has 14 amino acids. CDR3 DNA: TGTGCCGCCGCCCCACCCGGGGGGGCGACTGAAGCTTTCTTT. Its protein is CAAAPPGGATEAFF.

The sample holds many counts of this clonotype. This chain connects TRBV12-5 to TRBJ2-1, with D unresolved. The CDR3 is made up of 13 amino acids. Per the germline V gene, CDR1 is LGHNT and CDR2 is FRNRAP. Deletions cut 2 bases from V and 4 bases from J, with 6 bases between. CDR3 nucleotide sequence: TGTGCTAGTGGTTTGACGGAGTACAATGAGCAGTTCTTC. It codes for CASGLTEYNEQFF.

In its sample, this clonotype was seen many times. V usage is TRBV7-8 and J usage is TRBJ2-7; D is perhaps TRBD1 or TRBD2 (5 bases each). Trimming removed 4 bases from V and 0 bases from J, with 10 bases in between. CDR1 and CDR2 (germline): SGHVS, FQNEAQ. CDR3 size: 14 residues. As DNA, the CDR3 is TGTGCCAGCAGCTCGGGACGGAGCTCCTACGAGCAGTACTTC. Its translation: CASSSGRSSYEQYF.

This clonotype came up many times. The CDR3: CAISGDRLYGYTF. The CDR3 DNA follows: TGTGCCATCAGTGGGGACAGGCTCTATGGCTACACCTTC. J is TRBJ1-2 and V is TRBV10-3, with 8 nucleotides matching TRBD1. Germline V gene lookup returns CDR1 ENHRY and CDR2 SYGVKD. V was clipped by 4 bases and J by 4 bases; unmatched bases: 2. The CDR3 is 13 amino acids.

Concerning this clonotype itself: A far larger clone is only one base removed, so a read error is likely. V gene TRBV6-4 combines with J gene TRBJ2-6; TRBD2 aligns across 12 bases. The CDR3 covers 21 residues. CDR1 MRHNA and CDR2 SNTAGT come from the germline V gene. Losses at the gene ends were 3 bases for V and 0 bases for J; bases not matched to a gene: 12. CDR3 coding DNA: TGTGCCAGCAGTGAAGCGGCCATGACTAGCGGGGGCCACTCTGGGGCCAACGTCCTGACTTTC. It yields the protein CASSEAAMTSGGHSGANVLTF.

At least ten counts were recorded for this clonotype. J is TRBJ1-3 and V is TRBV24-1, with a weak D call TRBD1 (6 bases). V was clipped by 3 bases and J by 5 bases, with 13 bases between them. This CDR3 has 15 residues. Germline V lookup: CDR1 KGHDR, CDR2 SFDVKD. As DNA, the CDR3 is TGTGCCACCAGTGATGGCCAGGGGCTTCGAAACACCATATATTTT. Amino acid sequence: CATSDGQGLRNTIYF.

This clonotype has a count of ten or more. This CDR3 is CASSLGTGQKLFF. The CDR3, as DNA: TGCGCCAGCAGCCTCGGGACAGGTCAAAAACTGTTTTTT. This chain uses TRBV5-1 with TRBJ1-4; 8 bases match TRBD1. The germline gives CDR1 SGHRS, CDR2 YFSETQ. J was trimmed by 9 bases and V by 4 bases; bases with no gene match: 5. CDR3 length equals 13 residues.

In this sample, this clonotype turned up many times. V is TRBV18 and J is TRBJ2-7; D possibly corresponds to TRBD2 (5 bases). The V and J ends lost 3 bases and 7 bases respectively, with 13 bases between them. From germline, CDR1 is KGHSH and CDR2 LQKENI. This CDR3 is 13 amino acids long. Written as DNA, the CDR3 is TGTGCCAGCTCACCTCCCGGAGCGGAGGAGCAGTACTTC. Protein product: CASSPPGAEEQYF.

This clonotype occurred many times. The chain uses TRBV12-3 or TRBV12-4 and TRBJ2-2; 10 nucleotides align to TRBD1. V trimming: 6 bases; J trimming: 5 bases; junction bases outside the gene matches: 6. The CDR3 runs to 15 residues. The CDR3 reads CASSGWTGGTGELFF. In DNA form, the CDR3 reads TGTGCCAGCAGCGGGTGGACAGGGGGGACCGGGGAGCTGTTTTTT.

In its sample, this clonotype was seen many times. The J gene is TRBJ1-1, the V gene TRBV9; D ambiguous. CDR3 size: 13 residues. The ends were cut back, 3 bases at V and 6 bases at J, with 12 bases in the middle. Germline V gene sequence: CDR1 SGDLS, CDR2 YYNGEE. The CDR3 DNA reads as TGTGCCAGCAGCGGGGGATCGGACCCTGAAGCTTTCTTT. Translated, it gives CASSGGSDPEAFF.

To note about this clonotype: This may be a read error: a much more frequent sequence differs by one nucleotide. The rearrangement joins TRBV6-2 or TRBV6-3 to TRBJ2-5; D may match TRBD1 or TRBD2 (5 bases each). The CDR3 covers 16 residues. The V end was cut by 6 bases, the J end by 5 bases, with 22 bases between. From germline, CDR1 is MNHEY and CDR2 SVGEGT. CDR3 coding DNA: TGTGCCAGCAGACAATCAGGGTACCCGGGAAAGGAGACCCAGTACTTC. As protein: CASRQSGYPGKETQYF.

This clonotype was found once. The junction does not match germline at one end; this may be a read error. The chain is built from TRBV6-1 and TRBJ1-2; D is unresolved. The CDR3 has 17 amino acids. Germline lookup yields CDR1 MNHNS and CDR2 SASEGT. The CDR3, as DNA: TGTGCCAGCAGCCCTGTAGTGGTCGGCAGGTCTAACTATTGCTACACCTTC. Protein: CASSPVVVGRSNYCYTF.

This clonotype showed up many times. This rearrangement joins TRBV2 to TRBJ2-7; 10 bases fit TRBD1. V dropped 7 bases and J dropped 3; count of bases not matched to a gene: 3. The CDR3 sequence is 13 residues long. The germline gives CDR1 SNHLY, CDR2 FYNNEI. This chain's CDR3 is CASKGQGIYEQYF. CDR3 DNA sequence: TGTGCCAGCAAGGGACAGGGGATCTACGAGCAGTACTTC.

This clonotype was picked up many times. The chain links TRBV7-9 to TRBJ2-3; D may be TRBD1 or TRBD2 (5 bases each). This CDR3 contains 15 residues. V was cut by 4 bases and J by 0 bases, with 11 bases left in between. Germline assignment: CDR1 SEHNR and CDR2 FQNEAQ (reference sequence). The CDR3 DNA reads TGTGCCAGCAGCTATGGGACCCCCAGCACAGATACGCAGTATTTT. Protein product: CASSYGTPSTDTQYF.

This clonotype was recorded many times. The V call is TRBV4-1, the J call TRBJ2-1, with D uncertain. CDR3 length: 12 amino acids. V dropped 0 bases and J dropped 10 bases, with 7 bases sitting between them. Germline lookup yields CDR1 MGHRA and CDR2 YSYEKL. The CDR3 DNA follows: TGCGCCAGCAGCCAAGATGGTAGAGAGCAGTTCTTC. Protein product: CASSQDGREQFF.

There are many counts of this clonotype. This chain joins TRBV30 and TRBJ1-6, with unresolved D. The germline gives CDR1 GTSNPN, CDR2 SVGIG (reference sequence). This CDR3 comprises 14 residues. V dropped 1 base and J dropped 5 bases, with 9 bases sitting between them. The DNA for the CDR3 is TGTGCCTGGAGTGGGTTAGAAAATAATTCACCCCTCCACTTT. As protein: CAWSGLENNSPLHF.

This rearrangement joins TRBV2 to TRBJ1-2; no reliable D call. The length of the CDR3 is 11 residues. CDR1 SNHLY and CDR2 FYNNEI come from the germline V gene. Trimming took off 5 bases at V and 4 bases at J, with 5 bases between the two ends. The CDR3 here is CASSPCYGYTF. The CDR3 bases are TGTGCCAGCAGTCCCTGCTATGGCTACACCTTC.

Points on this clonotype: The junction differs from germline at one of its ends, possibly a read error. The chain joins TRBV24-1 to TRBJ2-1, with D hard to call. The CDR3 extends over 18 amino acids. Germline V gene lookup returns CDR1 KGHDR and CDR2 SFDVKD. The CDR3 coding sequence is TGTGCCACCAGTTATCCCTCAATAAAGTGTGTGGAGTACAATGAGCAGTTCTTT. It specifies CATSYPSIKCVEYNEQFF.

As to this clonotype: With a far larger clone one base away, a read error is the likely cause. The V call is TRBV6-8, the J call TRBJ2-2, with 9 bases that match TRBD1. The germline gives CDR1 MNHGY, CDR2 SAAAGT. The length of the CDR3 is 15 residues. CDR3 in DNA: TGTGTCAGCAATAGGGACAGGGTGAACACCGGGGAGCTGTTTTTT. It specifies CVSNRDRVNTGELFF.

This clonotype has at least ten counts. The chain is built from TRBV10-2 and TRBJ2-3, with D perhaps TRBD1 or TRBD2 (5 bases each). The V end was cut by 6 bases, the J end by 2 bases, with 15 bases between. Germline V gene lookup returns CDR1 WSHSY and CDR2 SAAADI. The CDR3 contains 15 residues. The CDR3 DNA follows: TGCGCCAGCAGAGGGCTCGGGACGTCCACAGATACGCAGTATTTT. Translated, it gives CASRGLGTSTDTQYF.

This clonotype has a count of ten or more. This rearrangement joins TRBV5-1 to TRBJ1-2, with a possible D match to TRBD1 (5 bases). Trimming cost V 4 bases and J 5 bases, with 15 bases left between them. CDR1 and CDR2 from the germline V gene are SGHRS and YFSETQ. This CDR3 has 14 amino acids. CDR3 residues: CASSPQDTPYGYTF. The CDR3 DNA sequence: TGCGCCAGCAGCCCGCAGGACACTCCTTATGGCTACACCTTC. Supplemented by reference TRBV5-1 and TRBJ1-2, the full variable domain reads KAGVTQTPRYLIKTRGQQVTLSCSPISGHRSVSWYQQTPGQGLQFLFEYFSETQRNKGNFPGRFSGRQFSNSRSEMNVSTLELGDSALYLCASSPQDTPYGYTFGSGTRLTVV.

This clonotype was recorded at least ten times. This chain uses TRBV11-2 with TRBJ2-3, with D unresolved. Germline CDR1 reads SGHAT; CDR2 reads FQNNGV. The V end was cut by 4 bases, the J end by 3 bases, with 11 bases between. The CDR3 spans 14 residues. The CDR3 sequence: CASSSHRGTDTQYF. CDR3 coding DNA: TGTGCCAGCAGCTCCCACCGAGGTACAGATACGCAGTATTTT.

This clonotype has just a few counts. The V call is TRBV6-2 or TRBV6-3, the J call TRBJ2-1; 8 bases fit TRBD2. Germline-derived CDR1 and CDR2 are MNHEY and SVGEGT. The ends lost 5 bases at V and 0 bases at J; junction bases unmatched: 9. The CDR3 totals 17 residues. The CDR3 bases are TGTGCCAGCAGTGAAGCCATAGCGGGGTACTCCTACAATGAGCAGTTCTTC. Translation gives CASSEAIAGYSYNEQFF.

In this sample, this clonotype turned up many times. The chain couples TRBV12-3 or TRBV12-4 to TRBJ1-1, with a weak D call TRBD1 (6 bases). V was trimmed by 6 bases and J by 6 bases, leaving 29 bases between them. The CDR3 totals 18 residues. This CDR3 reads CASSPPRDTKSPVAEAFF. CDR3 in DNA: TGTGCCAGCAGCCCCCCCCGGGACACCAAGTCCCCAGTCGCTGAAGCTTTCTTT.